Listed below are T cell receptor beta chains from one sample, sequenced in a study of persistence of HIV-infected CD4 T cells. For these TCRs, the target antigens are not known. Generated by immunoSEQ multiplex PCR, the TCRdb table keeps only in-frame clones and is missing some. The profile shows 25,000 to 35,000 clones, 70% of them singletons. Sequenced here: CD4+ T cells sorted from PBMCs after roughly 18-hour stimulation, sampled from a patient who received antiretroviral therapy. The receptors stem from an adult man with HIV who was CMV-seropositive. Both conserved end residues are part of each CDR3. A D gene is named only where the DNA matches it firmly. Clone size, where shown, is once, few, many, or a class for clones that have expanded.

d_call clone_size j_call v_call cdr3_aa cdr3_nt
TRBD1 NA TRBJ1-5 TRBV7-3 CASRGTGGTQPQHF TGTGCCAGCCGTGGTACAGGGGGGACTCAGCCCCAGCATTTT
TRBD1 NA TRBJ2-2 TRBV3-1/TRBV3-2 CASSRTTGGTGELFF TGTGCCAGCAGCAGGACAACAGGGGGCACCGGGGAGCTGTTTTTT
TRBD1 once TRBJ1-1 TRBV6-1 CASSARAGQGFDTEAFF TGTGCCAGCAGTGCCAGGGCGGGACAGGGATTTGACACTGAAGCTTTCTTT
NA NA TRBJ1-1 TRBV5-4 CASSLGSPMNTEAFF TGTGCCAGCAGCCTGGGTTCGCCTATGAACACTGAAGCTTTCTTT
NA NA TRBJ1-1 TRBV30 CAWSLQSGGTEAFF TGTGCCTGGAGTCTCCAGTCCGGGGGCACTGAAGCTTTCTTT
TRBD1 few TRBJ1-1 TRBV5-4 CASSFDRVSTEAFF TGTGCCAGCAGCTTTGACAGGGTCAGCACTGAAGCTTTCTTT
NA NA TRBJ1-2 TRBV4-1 CASSQDGTAGSEGYTF TGCGCCAGCAGCCAAGACGGAACGGCGGGCTCGGAGGGCTACACCTTC
NA NA TRBJ1-2 TRBV5-4 CASSGGGGYGYTF TGTGCCAGCAGCGGAGGGGGAGGGTACGGCTACACCTTC
TRBD1 NA TRBJ1-6 TRBV10-2 CASKRGQGAESPLHF TGCGCCAGCAAAAGGGGACAGGGGGCTGAGTCACCCCTCCACTTT
NA few TRBJ2-2 TRBV7-2 CASSPGSTLNTGELFF TGTGCCAGCAGCCCCGGAAGCACACTGAACACCGGGGAGCTGTTTTTT
NA NA TRBJ1-6 TRBV5-4 CASTSQGRGSNSPLHF TGTGCCAGCACCAGCCAAGGGAGGGGTTCGAATTCACCCCTCCACTTT
TRBD2 NA TRBJ2-1 TRBV10-3 CAISSGLAYNEQFF TGTGCCATCAGCTCTGGACTAGCGTACAATGAGCAGTTCTTC
NA once TRBJ1-1 TRBV6-5 CASSPRWEAFF TGTGCCAGCAGTCCGCGCTGGGAGGCTTTCTTT
NA NA TRBJ2-7 TRBV11-3 CASSLETLSEQYF TGTGCCAGCAGCTTAGAAACCCTCTCCGAGCAGTACTTC